Listed below are T cell receptor beta chains from one sample, sequenced in a study of cytomegalovirus exposure and HLA in healthy donors. Generated by immunoSEQ multiplex PCR, the TCRdb table keeps only in-frame clones and is missing some. Found here are under 50,000 clones; the top ten clones hold roughly a sixth. The specimen was PBMCs. The origin of the receptors is a male donor in good health and CMV-seronegative. The CDR3 runs from the conserved cysteine through the conserved F or W. Fields, in order: V gene, clone size, D gene, CDR3 length, J gene, CDR3 DNA, CDR3 protein. A D gene is named only where the DNA matches it firmly. Where a row states a size, it is once, few, many or the class of an expanded clone; other rows omit it.

v_gene: TRBV29-1; abundance: NA; d_gene: NA; len: 15; j_gene: TRBJ1-6; CDR3nt: TGCAGCGTTGTAGATGGGGGGATCAATAATTCACCCCTCCACTTT; CDR3aa: CSVVDGGINNSPLHF
v_gene: TRBV5-8; abundance: NA; d_gene: TRBD1; len: 14; j_gene: TRBJ1-2; CDR3nt: TGTGCCAGCAGCCTCAGACAGGGGAACTATGGCTACACCTTC; CDR3aa: CASSLRQGNYGYTF
v_gene: TRBV7-9; abundance: NA; d_gene: NA; len: 14; j_gene: TRBJ1-1; CDR3nt: TGTGCCAGCAGCTTCTCCGTTAGGGGAACTGAAGCTTTCTTT; CDR3aa: CASSFSVRGTEAFF
v_gene: TRBV7-9; abundance: NA; d_gene: TRBD1; len: 16; j_gene: TRBJ2-5; CDR3nt: TGTGCCAGCACCTATCCCGGGACAGGGGTTCCAGAGACCCAGTACTTC; CDR3aa: CASTYPGTGVPETQYF
v_gene: TRBV7-9; abundance: NA; d_gene: TRBD1; len: 14; j_gene: TRBJ1-6; CDR3nt: TGTGCCAGCAGCCCAGACAGGGCCATCTCACCCCTCCACTTT; CDR3aa: CASSPDRAISPLHF
v_gene: TRBV6-1; abundance: NA; d_gene: NA; len: 15; j_gene: TRBJ1-5; CDR3nt: TGTGCCAGCAGTGAAAACAGGGAGGGCGGGCAGCCCCAGCATTTT; CDR3aa: CASSENREGGQPQHF
v_gene: TRBV13; abundance: medium-sized; d_gene: TRBD1; len: 15; j_gene: TRBJ2-2; CDR3nt: TGTGCCAGCAGCAACCGGGACAGGGGGACCGGGGAGCTGTTTTTT; CDR3aa: CASSNRDRGTGELFF
v_gene: TRBV20-1; abundance: NA; d_gene: NA; len: 11; j_gene: TRBJ2-1; CDR3nt: TGCAGTGCTCCTGACAGGCATGAGCAGTTCTTC; CDR3aa: CSAPDRHEQFF
v_gene: TRBV30; abundance: NA; d_gene: NA; len: 15; j_gene: TRBJ2-7; CDR3nt: TGTGCCTGGAGCGGTTCGGGGACATTAATTGGCGAGCAGTACTTC; CDR3aa: CAWSGSGTLIGEQYF
v_gene: TRBV13; abundance: NA; d_gene: NA; len: 14; j_gene: TRBJ2-7; CDR3nt: TGTGCCAGCAGCTTATTCGAAGGAGCATACGAGCAGTACTTC; CDR3aa: CASSLFEGAYEQYF
v_gene: TRBV30; abundance: NA; d_gene: NA; len: 15; j_gene: TRBJ1-1; CDR3nt: TGTGCCTGGAGAGGTCAGGGTACTCCGAACACTGAAGCTTTCTTT; CDR3aa: CAWRGQGTPNTEAFF